This T cell receptor (beta chain) was sequenced in a study of shared clonotypes between healthy human individuals. J gave up 7 bases and V 10 bases, and 8 bases lay outside the gene matches. The CDR3 is 14 amino acids. In germline, CDR1 is SNHLY, CDR2 FYNNEI. The naive CD8 population came from CD45RO-negative cells selected for CCR7, without terminally differentiated effector memory CD45RA+ cells. Only in-frame clones appear in the TCRdb table, and some are missing; sequencing was by immunoSEQ multiplex PCR. Of approximately 650,000 clones listed, 95% were seen once; the top ten hold roughly 0.1%. The sample consisted of naive CD8+ T cells sorted from blood. V is TRBV2 and J is TRBJ2-1, with 12 bases lining up with TRBD2. This clonotype originated in a woman aged 25 to 39 in good health. The CDR3 DNA reads as TGTGCCATCCAGGGACTAGCGGGTGTGAATGAGCAGTTCTTC. Its translation: CAIQGLAGVNEQFF. The variable domain in full, completed from reference TRBV2 and TRBJ2-1, reads EPEVTQTPSHQVTQMGQEVILRCVPISNHLYFYWYRQILGQKVEFLVSFYNNEISEKSEIFDDQFSVERPDGSNFTLKIRSTKLEDSAMYFCAIQGLAGVNEQFFGPGTRLTVL.